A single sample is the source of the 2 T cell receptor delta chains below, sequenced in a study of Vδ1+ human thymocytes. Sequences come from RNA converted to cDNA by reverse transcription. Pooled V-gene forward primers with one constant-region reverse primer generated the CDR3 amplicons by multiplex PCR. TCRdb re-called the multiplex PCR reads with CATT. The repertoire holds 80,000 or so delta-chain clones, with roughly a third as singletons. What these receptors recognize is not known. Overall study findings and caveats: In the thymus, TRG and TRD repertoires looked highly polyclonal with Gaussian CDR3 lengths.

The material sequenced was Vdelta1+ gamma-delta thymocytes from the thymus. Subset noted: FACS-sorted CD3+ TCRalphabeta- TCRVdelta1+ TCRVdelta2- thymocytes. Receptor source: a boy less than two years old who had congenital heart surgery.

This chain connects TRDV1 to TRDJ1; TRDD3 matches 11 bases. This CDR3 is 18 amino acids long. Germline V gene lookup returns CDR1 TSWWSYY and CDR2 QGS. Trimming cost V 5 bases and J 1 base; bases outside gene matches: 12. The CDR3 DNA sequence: TGTGCTCTTGGGAACCCCTTGGGTCTGGGGGATACCACCGATAAACTCATCTTT. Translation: CALGNPLGLGDTTDKLIF.

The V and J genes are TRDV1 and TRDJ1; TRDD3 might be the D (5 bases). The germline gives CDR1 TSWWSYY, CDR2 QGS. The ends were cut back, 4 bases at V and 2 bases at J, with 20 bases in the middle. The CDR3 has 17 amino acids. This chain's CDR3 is CALGGGGVAPRTDKLIF. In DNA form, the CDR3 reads TGTGCTCTTGGGGGGGGAGGAGTGGCCCCCCGTACCGATAAACTCATCTTT.